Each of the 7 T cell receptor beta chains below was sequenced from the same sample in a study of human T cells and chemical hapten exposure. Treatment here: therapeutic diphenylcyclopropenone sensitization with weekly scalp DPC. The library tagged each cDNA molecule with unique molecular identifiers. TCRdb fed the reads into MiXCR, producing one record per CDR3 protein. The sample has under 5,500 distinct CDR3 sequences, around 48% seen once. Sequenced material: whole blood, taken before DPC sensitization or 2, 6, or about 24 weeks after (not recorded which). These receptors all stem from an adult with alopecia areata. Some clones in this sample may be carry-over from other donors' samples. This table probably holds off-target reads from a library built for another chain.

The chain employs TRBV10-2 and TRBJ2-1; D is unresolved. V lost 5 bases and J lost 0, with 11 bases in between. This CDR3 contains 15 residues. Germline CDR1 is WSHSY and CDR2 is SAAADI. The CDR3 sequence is CASSPDASSYNEQFF. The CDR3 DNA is TGCGCCAGCAGTCCCGACGCCAGCTCCTACAATGAGCAGTTCTTC.

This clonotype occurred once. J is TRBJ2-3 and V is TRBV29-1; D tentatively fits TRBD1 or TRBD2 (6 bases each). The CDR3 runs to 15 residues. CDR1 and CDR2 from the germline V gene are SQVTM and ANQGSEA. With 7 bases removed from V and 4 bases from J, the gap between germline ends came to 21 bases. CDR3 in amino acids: CSERQQQGGADTQYF. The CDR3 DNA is TGCAGCGAAAGACAGCAACAGGGCGGGGCAGATACGCAGTATTTT.

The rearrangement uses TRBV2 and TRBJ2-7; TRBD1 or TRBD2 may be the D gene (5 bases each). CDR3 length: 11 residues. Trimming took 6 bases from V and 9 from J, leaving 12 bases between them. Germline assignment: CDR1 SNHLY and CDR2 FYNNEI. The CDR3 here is CASRGDGGQYF. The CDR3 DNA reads TGTGCCAGCAGGGGGGACGGCGGGCAGTACTTC.

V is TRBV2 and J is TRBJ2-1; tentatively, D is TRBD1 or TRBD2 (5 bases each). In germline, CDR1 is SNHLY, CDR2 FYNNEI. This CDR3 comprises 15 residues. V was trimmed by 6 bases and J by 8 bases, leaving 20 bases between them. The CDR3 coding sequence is TGTGCCAGCAGCGGGACGAGGGGCGCTGGCTATGAGCAGTTCTTC. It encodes CASSGTRGAGYEQFF.

The CDR3 nucleotides read TGTGCCAGCTCACGATCCGGGACAGCCCTCCGCGAGCAGTACTTC. Its protein product is CASSRSGTALREQYF. This rearrangement joins TRBV18 to TRBJ2-7, with 7 bases identical to TRBD1. Germline V lookup: CDR1 KGHSH, CDR2 LQKENI. The CDR3 length is 15 residues. Unmatched junction bases numbered 12, after V lost 4 bases and J lost 6 bases.

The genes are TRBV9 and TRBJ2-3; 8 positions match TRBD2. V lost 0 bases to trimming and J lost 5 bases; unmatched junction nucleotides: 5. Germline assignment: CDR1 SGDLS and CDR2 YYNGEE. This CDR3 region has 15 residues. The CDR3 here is CASSVGWSGGDTQYF. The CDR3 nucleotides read TGTGCCAGCAGCGTAGGTTGGAGCGGGGGAGATACGCAGTATTTT.

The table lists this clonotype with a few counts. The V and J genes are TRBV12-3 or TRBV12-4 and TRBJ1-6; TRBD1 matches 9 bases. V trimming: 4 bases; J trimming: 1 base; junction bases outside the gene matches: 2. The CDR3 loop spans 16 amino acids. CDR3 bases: TGTGCCAGCAGTTACAGGGGGCCTTCCTATAATTCACCCCTCCACTTT. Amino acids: CASSYRGPSYNSPLHF.